This entry lists 27 T cell receptor beta chains sequenced from one sample in a study of T cells in Graves' hyperthyroidism and ophthalmopathy. Regions amplified from RNA transcripts were the TCR beta CDR3 regions. With the HTBI primer set, the TCR CDR3 went through a first round of RT-PCR. MiXCR was run by TCRdb on the multiplex PCR reads, yielding one entry per CDR3 protein. The sample yields some 620,000 distinct CDR3 sequences, 15% to 20% seen once. Material: blood. All receptors derive from a woman in her 30s with Graves' hyperthyroidism.

Note on this clonotype: This sequence may be a read error, since a much larger clone differs from it by one base. This chain joins TRBV29-1 and TRBJ2-7; D might be TRBD1 or TRBD2, each matching 5 bases. Germline values: CDR1 SQVTM, CDR2 ANQGSEA. V lost 6 bases to trimming and J lost 7 bases, with 19 bases between them. The CDR3 spans 13 residues. The CDR3 sequence: CSVPLWGTGEQYF. CDR3 nucleotide sequence: TGCAGCGTCCCACTATGGGGGACCGGTGAGCAGTACTTC.

This clonotype was detected ten times or more. The rearrangement uses TRBV3-1 and TRBJ2-1, with 13 bases fitting TRBD2. V gave up 4 bases and J gave up 7 bases; unmatched junction bases: 7. This CDR3 region has 16 residues. From germline, CDR1 is LGHDT and CDR2 YNNKEL (reference sequence). The CDR3 spells CASSPWTSGSLNEQFF. DNA of the CDR3: TGTGCCAGCAGCCCTTGGACTAGCGGGAGTTTAAATGAGCAGTTCTTC.

This clonotype was observed at least ten times. The chain has TRBV10-3 and TRBJ2-7; TRBD1 agrees at 7 bases. This CDR3 spans 15 amino acids. V lost 5 bases, J lost 2 bases, and 9 bases stayed unmatched. CDR1 ENHRY and CDR2 SYGVKD come from the germline V gene. CDR3 loop: CAISQGQAATYEQYF. The CDR3 DNA is TGTGCCATCAGTCAAGGACAGGCTGCCACCTACGAGCAGTACTTC.

Note on this clonotype: This may stem from a read error, because a much larger clone lies one nucleotide away. The V and J genes are TRBV10-3 and TRBJ1-1, with D perhaps matching TRBD1 (5 bases). CDR3 size: 14 residues. CDR1 is ENHRY and CDR2 is SYGVKD in the germline V gene. V gave up 6 bases and J gave up 1 base, with 12 bases separating them. As DNA, the CDR3 is TGTGCCATCAGAACGACAGACTCGAACACTGAAGCTTTCTTT. It encodes CAIRTTDSNTEAFF.

The gene calls are TRBV24-1 and TRBJ2-1, with D possibly TRBD1 on 7 matching bases. Trimming stripped 6 bases from V and 5 bases from J, with 16 bases between. The germline CDR1 and CDR2 sequences are KGHDR and SFDVKD. The CDR3 is 15 amino acids. The DNA for the CDR3 is TGTGCCACCAGTACCAGGGGGTGGGGGGACAATGAGCAGTTCTTC. Encoded protein: CATSTRGWGDNEQFF.

In this sample, this clonotype turned up a few times. The rearrangement links TRBV11-3 to TRBJ2-7, with 8 bases identical to TRBD2. CDR1 and CDR2 from the germline V gene are SGHNT and YENEEA. Germline trimming cut 4 bases from V and 3 bases from J; bases unmatched to any gene: 8. The CDR3 is 15 amino acids. CDR3 in amino acids: CASSSSGGPLYEQYF. CDR3 bases: TGTGCCAGCAGCTCCAGCGGGGGCCCACTCTACGAGCAGTACTTC.

The chain uses TRBV15 and TRBJ1-1, with D unresolved. Germline V CDR1 and CDR2: LNHNV, YYDKDF (reference sequence). This CDR3 region has 12 residues. V was shortened by 0 bases and J by 10 bases, with 9 bases between the two germline ends. The CDR3 DNA reads as TGTGCCACCAGCAGAGATACAGTAGGAGCTTTCTTT. The encoded protein is CATSRDTVGAFF.

This clonotype has ten or more counts. V usage is TRBV13 and J usage is TRBJ2-1; D gene ambiguous. Looked up from germline, CDR1 is PRHDT and CDR2 is FYEKMQ (reference sequence). The CDR3 consists of 12 residues. Trimming removed 1 base from V and 10 bases from J, with 8 bases in between. Here the CDR3 reads CASSLVQREQFF. Written as DNA, the CDR3 is TGTGCCAGCAGCTTAGTACAGCGAGAGCAGTTCTTC.

This clonotype was seen many times. The J gene is TRBJ2-7, the V gene TRBV20-1; D call uncertain. The length of the CDR3 is 11 residues. Germline CDR1 reads DFQATT; CDR2 reads SNEGSKA (reference sequence). V lost 5 bases and J lost 4, with 9 bases in between. The CDR3 loop is CSAHAWYEQYF. CDR3 bases: TGCAGTGCTCACGCATGGTACGAGCAGTACTTC.

This clonotype was picked up many times. V gene TRBV7-8 combines with J gene TRBJ2-1; 7 nucleotides align to TRBD2. Germline-derived CDR1 and CDR2 are SGHVS and FQNEAQ. V lost 5 bases, J lost 4 bases, and 20 bases stayed unmatched. CDR3 length equals 19 residues. CDR3 loop: CASSLYRSYSGQAYNEQFF. DNA for the CDR3: TGTGCCAGCAGCCTTTACCGGTCTTATAGCGGGCAGGCTTACAATGAGCAGTTCTTC. The whole variable domain, remainder taken from reference TRBV7-8 and TRBJ2-1, is GAGVSQSPRYKVAKRGQDVALRCDPISGHVSLFWYQQALGQGPEFLTYFQNEAQLDKSGLPSDRFFAERPEGSVSTLKIQRTQQEDSAVYLCASSLYRSYSGQAYNEQFFGPGTRLTVL.

The chain employs TRBV6-1 and TRBJ1-2; perhaps TRBD1 as D (6 bases). The CDR3 sequence is 12 residues long. CDR1 and CDR2 (germline): MNHNS, SASEGT. The DNA of the CDR3 is TGTGGAGCCAGGGGCGGAGTATATGGCTACACCTTC. Its protein is CGARGGVYGYTF.

The chain has TRBV19 and TRBJ2-1; TRBD1 is a possible D gene (6 bases). The germline gives CDR1 LNHDA, CDR2 SQIVND (reference sequence). CDR3 length: 17 residues. V lost 0 bases to trimming and J lost 5 bases, with 17 bases between them. CDR3 region: CASSIDQGLEPDNEQFF. The CDR3 bases are TGTGCCAGTAGTATAGATCAGGGGCTAGAGCCAGACAATGAGCAGTTCTTC.

This clonotype was recorded many times. This chain links TRBV30 with TRBJ1-1, with D uncertain. Deletions cut 5 bases from V and 8 bases from J, with 15 bases between. The CDR3 length is 12 residues. Germline CDR1 GTSNPN, CDR2 SVGIG (reference sequence). The CDR3 nucleotides are TGTGCCTGGGCCCAATGGGTCGAAGAAGCTTTCTTT. Its protein product is CAWAQWVEEAFF.

This clonotype was seen ten or more times. The chain recombines TRBV19 with TRBJ1-1; D unresolved. Germline CDR1 reads LNHDA; CDR2 reads SQIVND (reference sequence). The CDR3 length is 15 residues. V lost 7 bases to trimming and J lost 5 bases, with 20 bases between them. Written as DNA, the CDR3 is TGTGCCAGTACCACGACTGGAACCTCGAATACTGAAGCTTTCTTT. Translation gives CASTTTGTSNTEAFF. The whole variable domain, remainder taken from reference TRBV19 and TRBJ1-1, is DGGITQSPKYLFRKEGQNVTLSCEQNLNHDAMYWYRQDPGQGLRLIYYSQIVNDFQKGDIAEGYSVSREKKESFPLTVTSAQKNPTAFYLCASTTTGTSNTEAFFGQGTRLTVV.

In this sample, this clonotype turned up many times. The chain carries TRBV20-1 and TRBJ2-5; 7 nucleotides line up with TRBD1. The J segment lost 3 bases and the V segment lost 6 bases, leaving 10 bases of the junction unmatched. CDR3 length: 14 residues. From germline, CDR1 is DFQATT and CDR2 SNEGSKA (reference sequence). CDR3 sequence (DNA): TGCAGTGCCGTTGCCGGGACAGTCAAAGAGACCCAGTACTTC. Residues: CSAVAGTVKETQYF.

This clonotype was recorded many times. V usage is TRBV20-1 and J usage is TRBJ2-3; D possibly corresponds to TRBD2 (6 bases). The V gene's germline CDR1 is DFQATT and CDR2 SNEGSKA (reference sequence). CDR3 size: 15 residues. V dropped 3 bases and J dropped 3 bases, with 16 bases sitting between them. CDR3 bases: TGCAGTGCTAGTAATCCAGTGGAGGGTACAGATACGCAGTATTTT. It is translated as CSASNPVEGTDTQYF.

The genes are TRBV5-6 and TRBJ2-2; no definite D call. This CDR3 is 13 amino acids long. The germline CDR1 and CDR2 sequences are SGHDT and YYEEEE. Deletions cut 4 bases from V and 7 bases from J, with 11 bases between. The CDR3 loop is CASSTSVNGELFF. The CDR3, as DNA: TGTGCCAGCAGCACGAGCGTAAACGGGGAGCTGTTTTTT.

This clonotype was found many times. The CDR3 region is CASRTGVVSYEQYF. CDR3 sequence (DNA): TGTGCCAGCAGAACAGGGGTAGTCTCCTACGAGCAGTACTTC. The chain joins TRBV28 to TRBJ2-7, with TRBD1 matching over 7 bases. V lost 6 bases, J lost 0 bases, and 5 bases stayed unmatched. Germline CDR1 MDHEN, CDR2 SYDVKM. The CDR3 totals 14 residues. The full variable domain, in which reference TRBV28 and TRBJ2-7 provide the parts outside the CDR3, is DVKVTQSSRYLVKRTGEKVFLECVQDMDHENMFWYRQDPGLGLRLIYFSYDVKMKEKGDIPEGYSVSREKKERFSLILESASTNQTSMYLCASRTGVVSYEQYFGPGTRLTVT.

Many counts were recorded for this clonotype. The chain couples TRBV7-2 to TRBJ2-7; 12 nucleotides align to TRBD2. The CDR3 runs to 15 residues. The ends lost 5 bases at V and 4 bases at J; junction bases unmatched: 6. Looked up from germline, CDR1 is SGHTA and CDR2 is FQGNSA. The DNA of the CDR3 is TGTGCCAGCAGCAATCTAGCGGGAGGGTGGTACGAGCAGTACTTC. Translating gives CASSNLAGGWYEQYF.

This clonotype was seen only a few times. This chain joins TRBV7-9 and TRBJ1-2; 8 bases are shared with TRBD1. The germline gives CDR1 SEHNR, CDR2 FQNEAQ (reference sequence). This CDR3 contains 17 residues. Unmatched junction bases numbered 17, after V lost 4 bases and J lost 7 bases. CDR3 nucleotide sequence: TGTGCCAGCAGCTCGACAGGGGATTCTGGATCGGGGTTTGGCTACACCTTC. Its protein is CASSSTGDSGSGFGYTF. The whole variable domain, filled in from reference TRBV7-9 and TRBJ1-2, reads DTGVSQNPRHKITKRGQNVTFRCDPISEHNRLYWYRQTLGQGPEFLTYFQNEAQLEKSRLLSDRFSAERPKGSFSTLEIQRTEQGDSAMYLCASSSTGDSGSGFGYTFGSGTRLTVV.

The chain joins TRBV6-1 to TRBJ1-2; a possible D gene is TRBD1 (5 bases). CDR3 length: 13 amino acids. CDR1 and CDR2 from the germline V gene are MNHNS and SASEGT. Deletions cut 10 bases from V and 5 bases from J, with 17 bases between. CDR3 amino acids: CATESQGGYGYTF. In nucleotides, the CDR3 is TGTGCCACCGAGAGTCAGGGAGGGTATGGCTACACCTTC.

This clonotype was seen many times. The J gene is TRBJ1-5, the V gene TRBV6-1; maybe TRBD1 (6 bases). Germline CDR1 and CDR2: MNHNS and SASEGT. This CDR3 is 16 amino acids long. Trimming took off 2 bases at V and 0 bases at J, with 11 bases between the two ends. Here the CDR3 DNA reads TGTGCCAGCAGTGAATGGGGACACGCTAGCAATCAGCCCCAGCATTTT. It encodes CASSEWGHASNQPQHF.

Concerning this clonotype: It may be a read error: a sequence one base away is much more abundant. The chain couples TRBV7-8 to TRBJ1-6; tentatively, D is TRBD1 (5 bases). Germline V gene sequence: CDR1 SGHVS, CDR2 FQNEAQ. The CDR3 covers 14 residues. Trimming took 3 bases from V and 11 from J, leaving 14 bases between them. In DNA form, the CDR3 reads TGTGCCAGCAGCTTGGTAGGGGTCGCTACACCCCTCCACTTT. As protein: CASSLVGVATPLHF. The variable domain in full, with the rest retrieved from reference TRBV7-8 and TRBJ1-6, is GAGVSQSPRYKVAKRGQDVALRCDPISGHVSLFWYQQALGQGPEFLTYFQNEAQLDKSGLPSDRFFAERPEGSVSTLKIQRTQQEDSAVYLCASSLVGVATPLHFGNGTRLTVT.

This clonotype was seen at least ten times. The J gene is TRBJ2-7, the V gene TRBV7-2; D gene uncertain. CDR1 and CDR2 (germline): SGHTA, FQGNSA. This CDR3 contains 11 residues. Trimming pared 5 bases from V and 3 bases from J, leaving 5 bases between. CDR3 sequence reads: CASSIVYEQYF. The CDR3 nucleotides are TGTGCCAGCAGCATTGTCTACGAGCAGTACTTC.

The chain employs TRBV29-1 and TRBJ2-2; D is uncertain. The germline CDR1 and CDR2 sequences are SQVTM and ANQGSEA. V was trimmed by 5 bases and J by 7 bases, leaving 11 bases between them. This CDR3 has 12 amino acids. DNA for the CDR3: TGCAGCGTTTTGCCGACTGACGGGGAGCTGTTTTTT. Its protein product is CSVLPTDGELFF.

This clonotype occurred a few times. This chain connects TRBV6-1 to TRBJ1-2, with 8 bases identical to TRBD1. The ends lost 8 bases at V and 0 bases at J; junction bases unmatched: 5. The CDR3 contains 14 residues. Per the germline V gene, CDR1 is MNHNS and CDR2 is SASEGT. The CDR3 coding sequence is TGTGCCAGCCGATTGGACAGGGCTAACTATGGCTACACCTTC. It yields the protein CASRLDRANYGYTF.

Many counts were recorded for this clonotype. CDR3 coding DNA: TGTGCCTGGAGTGTAGTCGCAGCCGAAGCTTTCTTT. Translating gives CAWSVVAAEAFF. The genes are TRBV30 and TRBJ1-1; D call uncertain. The CDR3 length is 12 residues. V lost 0 bases to trimming and J lost 8 bases, with 10 bases between them. Germline CDR1 and CDR2: GTSNPN and SVGIG (reference sequence). Full variable domain (outside the CDR3, taken from reference TRBV30 and TRBJ1-1): SQTIHQWPATLVQPVGSPLSLECTVEGTSNPNLYWYRQAAGRGLQLLFYSVGIGQISSEVPQNLSASRPQDRQFILSSKKLLLSDSGFYLCAWSVVAAEAFFGQGTRLTVV.